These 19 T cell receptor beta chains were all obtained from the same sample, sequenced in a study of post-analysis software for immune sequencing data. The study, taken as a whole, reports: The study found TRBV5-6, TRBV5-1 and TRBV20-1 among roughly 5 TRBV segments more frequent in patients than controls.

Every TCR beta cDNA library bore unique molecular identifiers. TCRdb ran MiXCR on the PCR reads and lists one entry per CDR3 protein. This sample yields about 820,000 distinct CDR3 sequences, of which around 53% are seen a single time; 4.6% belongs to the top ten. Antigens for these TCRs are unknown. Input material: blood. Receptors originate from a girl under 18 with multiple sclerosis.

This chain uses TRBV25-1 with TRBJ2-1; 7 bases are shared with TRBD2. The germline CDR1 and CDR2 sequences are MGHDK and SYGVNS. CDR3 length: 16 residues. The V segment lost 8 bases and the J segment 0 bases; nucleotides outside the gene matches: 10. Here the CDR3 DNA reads TGTGCCAGCTCCTTAAAGCGGGGAAGCTCCTACAATGAGCAGTTCTTC. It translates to CASSLKRGSSYNEQFF.

The CDR3 is CASSEYRFQPEQFF. Here the CDR3 DNA reads TGTGCCAGCAGTGAATATAGGTTCCAGCCGGAGCAGTTCTTC. The chain employs TRBV25-1 and TRBJ2-1, with D hard to call. Germline V gene data show CDR1 as MGHDK and CDR2 as SYGVNS. Trimming shortened V by 0 bases and J by 10 bases, and 13 bases separated the two germline ends. This CDR3 contains 14 residues.

The CDR3 reads CASSPRGESTDTQYF. The CDR3, as DNA: TGTGCCAGTAGTCCCAGGGGGGAGAGCACAGATACGCAGTATTTT. This chain uses TRBV19 with TRBJ2-3; tentative D call: TRBD1 (7 bases). Germline CDR1 and CDR2: LNHDA and SQIVND (reference sequence). V lost 5 bases and J lost 0, with 12 bases in between. The CDR3 totals 15 residues.

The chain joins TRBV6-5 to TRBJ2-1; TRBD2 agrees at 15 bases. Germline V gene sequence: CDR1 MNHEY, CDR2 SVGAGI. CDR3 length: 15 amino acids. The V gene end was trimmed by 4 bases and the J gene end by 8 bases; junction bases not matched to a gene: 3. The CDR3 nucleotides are TGTGCCAGCAGTTGGACTAGCGGGAGGGCACATGAGCAGTTCTTC. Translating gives CASSWTSGRAHEQFF.

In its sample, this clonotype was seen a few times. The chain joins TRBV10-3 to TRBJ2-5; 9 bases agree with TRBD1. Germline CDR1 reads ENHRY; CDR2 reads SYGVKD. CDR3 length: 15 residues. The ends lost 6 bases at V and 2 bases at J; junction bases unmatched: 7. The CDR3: CAISQDRGLQETQYF. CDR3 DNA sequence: TGTGCCATCAGCCAGGACAGGGGATTGCAAGAGACCCAGTACTTC.

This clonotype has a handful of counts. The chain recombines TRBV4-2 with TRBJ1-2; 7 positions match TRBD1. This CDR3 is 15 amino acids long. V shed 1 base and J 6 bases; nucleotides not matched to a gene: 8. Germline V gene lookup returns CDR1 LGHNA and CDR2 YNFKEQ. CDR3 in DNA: TGTGCCAGCAGCCAAGTTTGGAGACAGGGCAATGGCTACACCTTC. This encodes CASSQVWRQGNGYTF.

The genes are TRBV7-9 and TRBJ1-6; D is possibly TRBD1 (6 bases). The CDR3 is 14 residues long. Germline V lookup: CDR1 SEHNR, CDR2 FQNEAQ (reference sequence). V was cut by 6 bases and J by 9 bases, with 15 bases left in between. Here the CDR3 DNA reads TGTGCCAGCAGTCCCGGGACATCCTCTTCACCCCTCCACTTT. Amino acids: CASSPGTSSSPLHF.

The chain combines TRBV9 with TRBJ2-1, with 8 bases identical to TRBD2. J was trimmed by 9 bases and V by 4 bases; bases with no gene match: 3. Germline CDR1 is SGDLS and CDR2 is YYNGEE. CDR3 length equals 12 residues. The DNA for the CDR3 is TGTGCCAGCAGCTCGACTAGCGTTGAGCAGTTCTTC. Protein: CASSSTSVEQFF.

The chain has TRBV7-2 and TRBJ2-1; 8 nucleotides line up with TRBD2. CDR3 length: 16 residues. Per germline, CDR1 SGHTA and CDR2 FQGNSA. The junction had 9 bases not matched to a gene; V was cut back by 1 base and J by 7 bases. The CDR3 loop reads CASSLVFGGAKNEQFF. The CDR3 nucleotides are TGTGCCAGCAGCTTAGTGTTCGGGGGGGCGAAAAATGAGCAGTTCTTC.

The CDR3 DNA reads as TGTGCCAGCAGTTCAGGGTTCTCCTACAATGAGCAGTTCTTC. Encoded protein: CASSSGFSYNEQFF. The chain carries TRBV2 and TRBJ2-1; perhaps TRBD1 as D (5 bases). Germline V lookup: CDR1 SNHLY, CDR2 FYNNEI. The CDR3 extends over 14 amino acids. Trimming took 5 bases from V and 0 from J, leaving 8 bases between them. The whole variable domain, filled in from reference TRBV2 and TRBJ2-1, reads EPEVTQTPSHQVTQMGQEVILRCVPISNHLYFYWYRQILGQKVEFLVSFYNNEISEKSEIFDDQFSVERPDGSNFTLKIRSTKLEDSAMYFCASSSGFSYNEQFFGPGTRLTVL.

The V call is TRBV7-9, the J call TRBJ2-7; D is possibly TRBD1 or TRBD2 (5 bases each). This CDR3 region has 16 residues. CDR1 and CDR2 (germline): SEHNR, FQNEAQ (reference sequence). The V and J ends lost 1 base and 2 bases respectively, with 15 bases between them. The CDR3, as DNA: TGTGCCAGCAGCTTAGGTTTCGGGGAAGGGGCCTACGAGCAGTACTTC. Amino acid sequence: CASSLGFGEGAYEQYF.

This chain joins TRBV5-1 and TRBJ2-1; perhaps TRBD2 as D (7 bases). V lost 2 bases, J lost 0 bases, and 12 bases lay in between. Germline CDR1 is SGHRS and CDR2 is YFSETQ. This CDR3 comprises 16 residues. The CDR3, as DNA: TGCGCCAGCAGCTTCGGGGGGCTAAGCTCCTACAATGAGCAGTTCTTC. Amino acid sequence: CASSFGGLSSYNEQFF.

The CDR3 spells CASSRDSRTYEQYF. CDR3 bases: TGTGCCAGCAGCAGGGACAGCCGAACCTACGAGCAGTACTTC. The chain joins TRBV9 to TRBJ2-5; TRBD1 agrees at 7 bases. The DNA end is more similar to TRBJ2-7, so the J call may be wrong. The CDR3 runs to 14 residues. Germline CDR1 and CDR2: SGDLS and YYNGEE.

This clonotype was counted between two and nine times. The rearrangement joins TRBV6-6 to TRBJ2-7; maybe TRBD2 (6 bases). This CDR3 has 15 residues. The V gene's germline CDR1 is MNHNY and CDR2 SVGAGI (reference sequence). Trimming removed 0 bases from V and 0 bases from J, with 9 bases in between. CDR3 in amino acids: CASSYSRRDSYEQYF. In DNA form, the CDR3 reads TGTGCCAGCAGTTACTCGAGGCGGGACTCCTACGAGCAGTACTTC.

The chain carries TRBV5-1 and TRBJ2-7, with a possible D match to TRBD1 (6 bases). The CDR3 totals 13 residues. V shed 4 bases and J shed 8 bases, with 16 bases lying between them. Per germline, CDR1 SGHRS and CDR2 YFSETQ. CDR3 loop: CASSQDSSLQQYF. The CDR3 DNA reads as TGCGCCAGCAGCCAGGACAGTTCCCTCCAGCAGTACTTC.

CDR3 sequence reads: CSVQRQGATEAFF. The CDR3 DNA reads as TGCAGCGTCCAGCGACAGGGCGCCACTGAAGCTTTCTTT. The rearrangement joins TRBV29-1 to TRBJ1-1; TRBD1 matches 7 bases. Germline trimming cut 6 bases from V and 4 bases from J; bases unmatched to any gene: 8. In germline, CDR1 is SQVTM, CDR2 ANQGSEA. This CDR3 contains 13 residues.

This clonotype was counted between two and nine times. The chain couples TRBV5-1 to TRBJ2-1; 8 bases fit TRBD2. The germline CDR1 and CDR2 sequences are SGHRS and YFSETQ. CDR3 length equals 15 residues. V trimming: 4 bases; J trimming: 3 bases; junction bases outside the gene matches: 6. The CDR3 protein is CASSLSGSIYNEQFF. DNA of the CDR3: TGCGCCAGCAGCCTAAGCGGGAGTATCTACAATGAGCAGTTCTTC.

In DNA, the CDR3 is TGCAGTGCTCGGTCCTCCGGGACAGGGGGTCGGGATGGCTACACCTTC. Translated: CSARSSGTGGRDGYTF. J is TRBJ1-2 and V is TRBV20-1; 11 bases align to TRBD1. From germline, CDR1 is DFQATT and CDR2 SNEGSKA (reference sequence). Losses at the gene ends were 5 bases for V and 6 bases for J; bases not matched to a gene: 14. The CDR3 extends over 16 amino acids.

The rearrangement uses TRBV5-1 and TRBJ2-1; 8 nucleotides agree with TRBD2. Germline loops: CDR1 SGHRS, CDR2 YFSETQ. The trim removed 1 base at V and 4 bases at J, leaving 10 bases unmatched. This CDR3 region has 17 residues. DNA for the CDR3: TGCGCCAGCAGCTTGTCCCTGGGGAGCGGGGGTTACAATGAGCAGTTCTTC. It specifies CASSLSLGSGGYNEQFF.